This T cell receptor beta chain was recorded in a study of cytomegalovirus exposure and HLA in healthy donors. General study points: As was reported, the classifier diagnosed cytomegalovirus status with high specificity and sensitivity. Researchers reported that a few CMV-associated chains were confirmed in vitro as CMV antigen-specific. Later, an analysis found that TCR clusters from the first cohort tended to co-occur in the 110 or so validation repertoires.

About this clone itself: Its target is not known.

Using immunoSEQ multiplex PCR, the repertoire was profiled, and TCRdb retains in-frame clones only, with some absent. The sample carries 75,000 to 95,000 clones, around 96% recorded once. The CDR3 extends over 15 amino acids. The J segment lost 6 bases and the V segment lost 5 bases, leaving 9 bases of the junction unmatched. Per the germline V gene, CDR1 is MDHEN and CDR2 is SYDVKM. The chain is built from TRBV28 and TRBJ1-4, with TRBD1 matching over 7 bases. This clonotype was sampled from a man in his late teens or twenties in good health and CMV-seronegative. The sequenced sample was PBMCs. Written as DNA, the CDR3 is TGTGCCAGCAGTCCCGAGGGGGCGGGTTATGAAAAACTGTTTTTT. It encodes CASSPEGAGYEKLFF.